This T cell receptor beta chain derives from a study of shared clonotypes between healthy human individuals. Whole-study findings and limits: Sampling covered nothing but blood. Tissue TCR repertoires likely differ from those found in blood.

Notes on this clone: Its specificity is not known.

This CDR3 is 15 amino acids long. V lost 6 bases, J lost 0 bases, and 14 bases lay in between. CDR1 is MDHEN, CDR2 SYDVKM, per germline. The CD4+ fraction was divided into a CD45RA+ naive subset and a CD45RA-negative memory subset. This table comes from immunoSEQ multiplex PCR, and its TCRdb copy is limited to in-frame clones, with some not included. The repertoire holds approximately 700,000 clones, with 60% to 75% as singletons. J is TRBJ2-5 and V is TRBV28; D possibly matches TRBD1 or TRBD2 (5 bases each). The receptor's source is a woman under 40 in good health. The sequenced material came from memory CD4+ T cells sorted from blood. Subset given: CD45RA-negative fraction. CDR3 residues: CASSLTREYQETQYF. CDR3 DNA sequence: TGTGCCAGCAGCCTAACCAGGGAGTACCAAGAGACCCAGTACTTC.